The 27 T cell receptor beta chains listed next were all sequenced from one sample in a study of cytomegalovirus exposure and HLA in healthy donors. The PCR contained 60 Vbeta and 13 Jbeta primers. Produced via immunoSEQ multiplex PCR; TCRdb's table is partial and in-frame only. The sample yields about 64,000 clones, 85% seen once. Sequencing was carried out using PBMCs. The receptors were gathered from a female donor in good health and CMV-seronegative.

The V call is TRBV29-1, the J call TRBJ1-5; D is unresolved. The CDR3 contains 14 residues. V shed 4 bases and J shed 4 bases, with 14 bases lying between them. Germline V gene sequence: CDR1 SQVTM, CDR2 ANQGSEA. In DNA form, the CDR3 reads TGCAGCGTTGTAGCGGCCGGAGGAAATCAGCCCCAGCATTTT. Protein sequence: CSVVAAGGNQPQHF.

The genes are TRBV11-2 and TRBJ2-2; 10 nucleotides agree with TRBD1. V shed 5 bases and J 1 base; nucleotides not matched to a gene: 4. Germline V gives CDR1 SGHAT, CDR2 FQNNGV. The CDR3 consists of 16 residues. CDR3 sequence reads: CASSKGTGVNTGELFF. The CDR3 DNA reads as TGTGCCAGCAGCAAAGGGACAGGGGTGAACACCGGGGAGCTGTTTTTT.

The chain carries TRBV5-1 and TRBJ1-6, with 8 bases identical to TRBD1. Germline V lookup: CDR1 SGHRS, CDR2 YFSETQ. V was pared by 3 bases and J by 10 bases, with 6 bases of the junction left unmatched. The CDR3 has 14 residues. CDR3 sequence (DNA): TGCGCCAGCAGCTCCGGACAGGGTCAATCACCCCTCCACTTT. As protein: CASSSGQGQSPLHF.

Only a few counts were recorded for this clone. The genes are TRBV19 and TRBJ1-5; D not certain. The V end was cut by 1 base, the J end by 8 bases, with 15 bases between. CDR3 size: 15 residues. Germline V gene data show CDR1 as LNHDA and CDR2 as SQIVND (reference sequence). CDR3: CASSIGLGGRKPQHF. Written as DNA, the CDR3 is TGTGCCAGTAGTATAGGGTTGGGAGGCCGGAAGCCCCAGCATTTT.

This chain joins TRBV5-6 and TRBJ1-6; maybe TRBD1 (5 bases). V was cut by 2 bases and J by 11 bases, with 8 bases left in between. The germline V gene has CDR1 SGHDT and CDR2 YYEEEE. This CDR3 contains 12 residues. CDR3 bases: TGTGCCAGCAGCTTACAGGATACACCCCTCCACTTT. It encodes CASSLQDTPLHF.

The chain joins TRBV4-1 to TRBJ2-7; 10 nucleotides agree with TRBD1. This CDR3 spans 14 amino acids. Trimming took 1 base from V and 5 from J; bases not matched to a gene: 2. Germline-derived CDR1 and CDR2 are MGHRA and YSYEKL. CDR3 residues: CASSQAGTGDEQYF. The CDR3 nucleotides are TGCGCCAGCAGCCAAGCCGGGACAGGGGACGAGCAGTACTTC.

Comments on this clone: The junction shows a germline mismatch at one end, possibly a read error. The chain couples TRBV27 to TRBJ2-2; D is uncertain. The CDR3 runs 13 residues. Germline-derived CDR1 and CDR2 are MNHEY and SMNVEV (reference sequence). CDR3 protein: CASSSKAAGELFF. CDR3 nucleotide sequence: TGTGCCAGCAGTTCGAAGGCGGCCGGCGAGCTGTTTTTT.

Comment on this clone: One end of the junction varies from germline; a read error may be responsible. Other DNA sequences in the sample encode the same CDR3. CDR3 sequence: CASSLVRVRQGYNEQFF. CDR3 sequence (DNA): TGTGCCAGCAGCTTGGTACGGGTCAGGCAGGGCTACAATGAGCAGTTCTTC. V and J are TRBV5-1 and TRBJ2-1; tentatively, D is TRBD1 (5 bases). The CDR3 consists of 17 residues. Germline lookup yields CDR1 SGHRS and CDR2 YFSETQ.

J is TRBJ1-1 and V is TRBV7-3; 8 bases line up with TRBD1. CDR3 size: 15 residues. The V and J ends lost 0 bases and 7 bases, in that order; junction bases with no gene match: 7. Per the germline V gene, CDR1 is SGHTA and CDR2 is FQGTGA. The CDR3 spells CASSLTPDRASEAFF. For the CDR3, the DNA is TGTGCCAGCAGCTTAACTCCGGACAGGGCGAGTGAAGCTTTCTTT.

V gene TRBV11-2 combines with J gene TRBJ2-3; possibly TRBD2 for D (5 bases). In germline, CDR1 is SGHAT, CDR2 FQNNGV. The CDR3 extends over 12 amino acids. Trimming took 5 bases from V and 4 from J, leaving 7 bases between them. CDR3 in amino acids: CASSREADTQYF. CDR3 in DNA: TGTGCCAGCAGCCGGGAAGCAGATACGCAGTATTTT.

This clone was recorded once. This chain links TRBV28 with TRBJ2-7; 7 positions agree with TRBD2. The CDR3 contains 12 residues. CDR1 MDHEN and CDR2 SYDVKM come from the germline V gene. CDR3 in amino acids: CVAGAFSYEQYF. The CDR3 DNA sequence: TGTGTCGCGGGAGCCTTCTCCTACGAGCAGTACTTC.

The V gene is TRBV6-5, the J gene TRBJ1-3; D gene unclear. Between the trimmed V and J ends, which lost 5 bases and 5 bases, there was a span of 10 bases. Per germline, CDR1 MNHEY and CDR2 SVGAGI. The CDR3 sequence is 13 residues long. The CDR3 sequence: CASSATSRNTIYF. For the CDR3, the DNA is TGTGCCAGCAGTGCCACTTCTCGAAACACCATATATTTT.

The J gene is TRBJ1-1, the V gene TRBV6-5; perhaps TRBD1 as D (5 bases). The CDR3 covers 16 residues. Trimming cost V 4 bases and J 0 bases, with 15 bases left between them. Germline assignment: CDR1 MNHEY and CDR2 SVGAGI. The CDR3 region has the DNA TGTGCCAGCAGTTCCTGGGGGGACCCCATGAACACTGAAGCTTTCTTT. It specifies CASSSWGDPMNTEAFF.

The rearrangement uses TRBV7-9 and TRBJ1-4; D unresolved. The CDR3 is made up of 15 amino acids. CDR1 is SEHNR, CDR2 FQNEAQ, per germline (reference sequence). V dropped 1 base and J dropped 8 bases, with 14 bases sitting between them. The chain's CDR3 is CASSLVAGIGEKLFF. CDR3 in DNA: TGTGCCAGCAGCTTAGTGGCGGGGATAGGCGAAAAACTGTTTTTT.

The rearrangement uses TRBV6-5 and TRBJ2-3; no clear D gene. Trimming took off 0 bases at V and 3 bases at J, with 10 bases between the two ends. Germline CDR1 reads MNHEY; CDR2 reads SVGAGI. CDR3 length equals 15 residues. The CDR3 reads CASSYSAAGTDTQYF. CDR3 sequence (DNA): TGTGCCAGCAGTTACTCGGCCGCAGGTACAGATACGCAGTATTTT.

V is TRBV29-1 and J is TRBJ2-1; TRBD2 agrees at 8 bases. The CDR3 totals 12 residues. V lost 8 bases to trimming and J lost 4 bases; unmatched junction nucleotides: 4. Per germline, CDR1 SQVTM and CDR2 ANQGSEA. The CDR3 DNA follows: TGCAGCCAAGGGACTAGGTACAATGAGCAGTTCTTC. As protein: CSQGTRYNEQFF.

The chain carries TRBV2 and TRBJ2-7; a possible D gene is TRBD1 (6 bases). This CDR3 is built from 12 residues. Germline values: CDR1 SNHLY, CDR2 FYNNEI. Trimming left V 4 bases short and J 2 bases short, with 6 bases between. CDR3 loop: CASSGTAYEQYF. The CDR3 DNA reads as TGTGCCAGCAGTGGGACAGCCTACGAGCAGTACTTC.

This clone was detected only once. The rearrangement links TRBV28 to TRBJ1-2; 7 bases agree with TRBD1. V lost 4 bases, J lost 8 bases, and 7 bases stayed unmatched. The CDR3 has 13 residues. Per the germline V gene, CDR1 is MDHEN and CDR2 is SYDVKM. Here the CDR3 DNA reads TGTGCCAGCAGTTCCGCCGGACAGGAGGGCTACACCTTC. Amino acids: CASSSAGQEGYTF.

The gene calls are TRBV6-5 and TRBJ1-4; TRBD1 agrees at 8 bases. Losses at the gene ends were 0 bases for V and 5 bases for J; bases not matched to a gene: 2. The CDR3 has 15 amino acids. In germline, CDR1 is MNHEY, CDR2 SVGAGI. The DNA for the CDR3 is TGTGCCAGCAGTTACTCGACAGGGGAAAATGAAAAACTGTTTTTT. Translating it yields CASSYSTGENEKLFF.

V and J are TRBV6-1 and TRBJ2-7; 9 bases are a match to TRBD1. Germline CDR1 MNHNS, CDR2 SASEGT. J lost 2 bases, V lost 0 bases, and 5 bases had no gene match. This CDR3 region has 16 residues. The DNA of the CDR3 is TGTGCCAGCAGTGAAGCGGTAGGGACAGGGACCTACGAGCAGTACTTC. This translates into CASSEAVGTGTYEQYF.

Turning to this clone: At one end, the junction sequence differs from germline, possibly due to a read error. V is TRBV9 and J is TRBJ2-3; perhaps TRBD1 as D (6 bases). The CDR3 length is 15 residues. CDR1 is SGDLS, CDR2 YYNGEE, per germline. The CDR3 coding sequence is TGTGCCAGCAGCGTAGGGAAGGGGGACACAGGTACGCAGTATTTT. This codes for CASSVGKGDTGTQYF.

This chain connects TRBV28 to TRBJ2-4; 8 nucleotides match TRBD1. The CDR3 covers 15 residues. Trimming took 5 bases from V and 8 from J; bases not matched to a gene: 11. Germline V gene sequence: CDR1 MDHEN, CDR2 SYDVKM. The CDR3: CASSPGTGTGDIQYF. The CDR3 coding sequence is TGTGCCAGCAGTCCCGGGACAGGCACGGGGGACATTCAGTACTTC.

The J gene is TRBJ1-5, the V gene TRBV5-5; a possible D gene is TRBD1 (5 bases). The CDR3 covers 14 residues. Germline loops: CDR1 SGHKS, CDR2 YYEKEE (reference sequence). Trimming took 4 bases from V and 3 from J, leaving 11 bases between them. In DNA form, the CDR3 reads TGTGCCAGCAGCAGGGACTCTAACAATCAGCCCCAGCATTTT. Translating it yields CASSRDSNNQPQHF.

The chain uses TRBV30 and TRBJ2-7; maybe TRBD2 (7 bases). The CDR3 sequence is 13 residues long. The germline V gene encodes CDR1 GTSNPN and CDR2 SVGIG (reference sequence). V lost 7 bases to trimming and J lost 4 bases, with 17 bases between them. DNA of the CDR3: TGTGCCTTCGCCGAGGGGGGGAGGTACGAGCAGTACTTC. It specifies CAFAEGGRYEQYF.

Comments on this clone: Distinct nucleotide sequences in the sample also encode this CDR3. The chain employs TRBV7-8 and TRBJ1-1, with D unclear. V was cut by 5 bases and J by 1 base, with 17 bases left in between. The CDR3 runs to 16 residues. CDR1 is SGHVS, CDR2 FQNEAQ, per germline. The CDR3 nucleotides are TGTGCCAGCAGCCTTTTGGCGGGGAACGGGAACACTGAAGCTTTCTTT. This sequence encodes CASSLLAGNGNTEAFF.

The chain employs TRBV11-2 and TRBJ2-7, with TRBD1 as a possible D gene (5 bases). V lost 1 base to trimming and J lost 3 bases, with 10 bases between them. The CDR3 consists of 14 residues. In germline, CDR1 is SGHAT, CDR2 FQNNGV. CDR3 loop: CASSLAQGGYEQYF. As DNA, the CDR3 is TGTGCCAGCAGCTTAGCCCAGGGTGGCTACGAGCAGTACTTC.

The rearrangement joins TRBV28 to TRBJ2-1; D is unclear. Germline CDR1 MDHEN, CDR2 SYDVKM. The ends were cut back, 4 bases at V and 5 bases at J, with 9 bases in the middle. The CDR3 is made up of 13 amino acids. The DNA of the CDR3 is TGTGCCAGCAGTTCCGATGCGGACAATGAGCAGTTCTTC. Protein product: CASSSDADNEQFF. Together with reference TRBV28 and TRBJ2-1, the CDR3 gives the full variable domain: DVKVTQSSRYLVKRTGEKVFLECVQDMDHENMFWYRQDPGLGLRLIYFSYDVKMKEKGDIPEGYSVSREKKERFSLILESASTNQTSMYLCASSSDADNEQFFGPGTRLTVL.